This T cell receptor beta chain was captured in a study of blood T cell repertoires in COVID-19. Assay: immunoSEQ multiplex PCR; the TCRdb copy retains only in-frame clones and omits some. The table has 40,000 to 55,000 clones, roughly nine tenths seen once. The CDR3 is made up of 16 amino acids. CDR1 LNHDA and CDR2 SQIVND come from the germline V gene (reference sequence). Trimming took off 0 bases at V and 7 bases at J, with 16 bases between the two ends. The receptor's source is a human donor in a cohort sampled during active COVID-19. This chain links TRBV19 with TRBJ1-5, with D unresolved. The sequenced sample consisted of peripheral blood. The CDR3 loop is CASSIDRDTTGQPQHF. CDR3 DNA sequence: TGTGCCAGTAGTATAGATCGAGACACGACCGGACAGCCCCAGCATTTT.